The clone carrying this T cell receptor (beta chain) has just a few counts. The antigen remains undetermined. This sample is part of a study of beta chain features in type 1 diabetes. Study observations and caveats: Although PCR might favor shorter templates, it would do so equally in patients and controls. Whether HLA type affects TCRB rearrangement stayed undetermined in the present work.

Sequencing targeted expressed TCRB transcripts, as all isolated RNA had been reverse transcribed. The repertoire was sequenced with immunoSEQ multiplex PCR; TCRdb's copy has only in-frame clones and lacks some. The sample has more than 85,000 clones; 40% are singletons. Germline CDR1 GTSNPN, CDR2 SVGIG (reference sequence). The CDR3 sequence is 14 residues long. This TCR was sampled from a woman under 30 in good health. Sequenced: stem cell memory CD4+ T cells from blood. The chain carries TRBV30 and TRBJ2-5; the match to TRBD2 covers 7 bases. The DNA end favors TRBJ2-7, so the J call may be wrong. The CDR3 sequence: CAWSPLALTYEQYF. CDR3 nucleotide sequence: TGTGCCTGGAGTCCACTAGCGCTTACCTACGAGCAGTACTTC.